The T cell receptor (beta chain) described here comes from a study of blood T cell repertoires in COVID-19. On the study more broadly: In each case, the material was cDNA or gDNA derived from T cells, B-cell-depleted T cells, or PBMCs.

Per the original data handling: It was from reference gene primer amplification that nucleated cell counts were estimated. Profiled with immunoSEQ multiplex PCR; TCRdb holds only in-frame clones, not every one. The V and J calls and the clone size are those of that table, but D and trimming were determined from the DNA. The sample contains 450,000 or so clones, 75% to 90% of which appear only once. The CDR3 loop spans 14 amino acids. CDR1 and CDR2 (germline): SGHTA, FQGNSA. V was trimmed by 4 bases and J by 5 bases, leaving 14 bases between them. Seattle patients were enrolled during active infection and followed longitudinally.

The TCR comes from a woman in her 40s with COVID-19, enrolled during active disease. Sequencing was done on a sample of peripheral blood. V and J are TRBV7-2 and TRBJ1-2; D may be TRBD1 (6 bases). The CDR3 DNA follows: TGTGCCAGCAGCTCACAGGGCACCGGGTATGGCTACACCTTC. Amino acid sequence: CASSSQGTGYGYTF.